The 21 T cell receptor beta chains below were found in one sample sequenced in a study of blood T cells in healthy people across ages (dated by TCRdb to the mid-2010s). To prepare the library, 5' RACE was applied. TCRdb names Illumina HiSeq 2500 as the instrument used. A second PCR of roughly 7 to 12 cycles was run with a J-beta primer mix and a sample-barcoded 5' primer. TCRdb itself trimmed the public reads at Q25 with fastp, ran MiXCR and retained productive beta chains. When rows share a CDR3 protein, they turn into one entry using the most common DNA and genes. This sample holds about 2 million distinct CDR3 sequences; 49% were observed only once. Less than 2.5% of the sample lies in the top ten. The material sequenced was blood. These TCRs come from a woman aged 35 to 49 in good health.

The chain links TRBV9 to TRBJ2-1; TRBD2 matches at 13 bases. Germline V gene lookup returns CDR1 SGDLS and CDR2 YYNGEE. CDR3 size: 16 residues. V was clipped by 0 bases and J by 8 bases; unmatched bases: 5. As DNA, the CDR3 is TGTGCCAGCAGCGTAGGGACTAGCGGGGGTATGGATGAGCAGTTCTTC. Its translation: CASSVGTSGGMDEQFF.

With respect to this clonotype: One end of the junction is discordant with germline, which a read error may explain. V is TRBV6-1 and J is TRBJ1-2; no firm D call. The V gene's germline CDR1 is MNHNS and CDR2 SASEGT. The CDR3 covers 14 residues. This CDR3 reads CASRDLRSLYGYTF. In DNA form, the CDR3 reads TGTGCCAGCAGGGACCTCCGGTCCCTTTATGGTTACACCTTC.

J is TRBJ2-1 and V is TRBV7-9; possibly TRBD1 or TRBD2 for D (6 bases each). The CDR3 is 11 residues long. Germline V gene sequence: CDR1 SEHNR, CDR2 FQNEAQ (reference sequence). The CDR3 spells CATGANNEQFF. The CDR3 region has the DNA TGTGCGACGGGGGCCAATAATGAGCAGTTCTTC.

The chain recombines TRBV12-3 or TRBV12-4 with TRBJ2-3, with D hard to call. Trimming took off 6 bases at V and 5 bases at J, with 15 bases between the two ends. This CDR3 contains 14 residues. This chain's CDR3 is CASSPGQMQDTQYF. In DNA form, the CDR3 reads TGTGCCAGCAGCCCTGGGCAGATGCAAGATACGCAGTATTTT.

This clonotype was found a few times. The genes are TRBV24-1 and TRBJ1-4, with D hard to call. CDR3 length: 15 residues. Between the trimmed V and J ends, which lost 3 bases and 7 bases, there was a span of 14 bases. Germline V CDR1 and CDR2: KGHDR, SFDVKD. DNA of the CDR3: TGTGCCACCAGTGATCGAGGACGCCCCCCTGAAAAACTGTTTTTT. Its protein product is CATSDRGRPPEKLFF.

V gene TRBV7-8 combines with J gene TRBJ2-5; 8 nucleotides match TRBD1. Looked up from germline, CDR1 is SGHVS and CDR2 is FQNEAQ. The CDR3 spans 15 residues. V trimming: 7 bases; J trimming: 2 bases; junction bases outside the gene matches: 9. CDR3 nucleotide sequence: TGTGCCAGCATTGCCGACAGGGGCGGGCAAGAGACCCAGTACTTC. It yields the protein CASIADRGGQETQYF.

The J gene is TRBJ2-5, the V gene TRBV15; maybe TRBD2 (6 bases). Between the trimmed V and J ends, which lost 3 bases and 0 bases, there was a span of 11 bases. CDR1 is LNHNV, CDR2 YYDKDF, per germline (reference sequence). The CDR3 has 15 residues. The CDR3 here is CATSRRLGDQETQYF. The CDR3 coding sequence is TGTGCCACCAGCAGGCGACTAGGCGACCAAGAGACCCAGTACTTC.

In this sample, this clonotype turned up a few times. V gene TRBV9 combines with J gene TRBJ2-5; 8 bases line up with TRBD2. The trim removed 2 bases at V and 1 base at J, leaving 1 base unmatched. The CDR3 length is 14 residues. Germline V gene sequence: CDR1 SGDLS, CDR2 YYNGEE. Here the CDR3 DNA reads TGTGCCAGCAGCGTTAGCGGGGCCCAAGAGACCCAGTACTTC. Translation: CASSVSGAQETQYF.

This chain links TRBV9 with TRBJ2-3; 7 nucleotides line up with TRBD2. The CDR3 has 16 residues. Per germline, CDR1 SGDLS and CDR2 YYNGEE. Losses at the gene ends were 1 base for V and 7 bases for J; bases not matched to a gene: 12. CDR3 protein: CASSVSPAGSINTQYF. CDR3 nucleotide sequence: TGTGCCAGCAGCGTATCCCCAGCGGGATCAATAAATACGCAGTATTTT.

The table lists this clonotype with many counts. One end of the junction does not line up with germline, which may come from a read error. This rearrangement joins TRBV5-1 to TRBJ1-2; the D is unclear. The CDR3 is made up of 13 amino acids. Looked up from germline, CDR1 is SGHRS and CDR2 is YFSETQ. CDR3 protein: CASSFDTNYGYTF. CDR3 DNA: TGTGCCAGCAGTTTCGATACTAACTATGGCTACACCTTC.

The genes are TRBV3-1 and TRBJ1-1; perhaps TRBD1 as D (6 bases). The V end lost 1 base, the J end lost 2 bases, and 11 bases lay between the germline ends. There are 15 residues in the CDR3. Per germline, CDR1 LGHDT and CDR2 YNNKEL (reference sequence). Here the CDR3 DNA reads TGTGCCAGCAGCCAAGGGAGGACAGTAAACACTGAAGCTTTCTTT. Translating it yields CASSQGRTVNTEAFF.

This clonotype was observed a few times. The V call is TRBV13, the J call TRBJ2-5; D may be TRBD2 (5 bases). The CDR3 is made up of 17 amino acids. Germline V CDR1 and CDR2: PRHDT, FYEKMQ (reference sequence). V lost 4 bases and J 2 bases, leaving 20 bases between the germline ends. The CDR3 loop reads CASSSLSEKGVQETQYF. DNA for the CDR3: TGTGCCAGCAGCTCCCTGTCAGAAAAGGGAGTACAAGAGACCCAGTACTTC.

This chain uses TRBV7-9 with TRBJ2-3; 11 bases agree with TRBD2. Looked up from germline, CDR1 is SEHNR and CDR2 is FQNEAQ (reference sequence). V lost 7 bases, J lost 2 bases, and 5 bases stayed unmatched. This CDR3 contains 15 residues. The CDR3 DNA sequence: TGTGCCAGCACCCGACTAGCGGGGCCCACAGATACGCAGTATTTT. Its protein product is CASTRLAGPTDTQYF.

This chain joins TRBV28 and TRBJ2-3; D is undetermined. Germline V lookup: CDR1 MDHEN, CDR2 SYDVKM. Between the trimmed V and J ends, which lost 6 bases and 2 bases, there was a span of 15 bases. This CDR3 is 15 amino acids long. This CDR3 is CASRLPLRVTDTQYF. The CDR3 nucleotides are TGTGCCAGCAGATTGCCCCTTAGGGTCACAGATACGCAGTATTTT.

This chain links TRBV6-5 with TRBJ1-2, with a possible D match to TRBD1 (5 bases). Between the trimmed V and J ends, which lost 5 bases and 3 bases, there was a span of 16 bases. CDR1 is MNHEY and CDR2 is SVGAGI in the germline V gene. This CDR3 is 15 amino acids long. The CDR3 region is CASSLPGVSYYGYTF. In DNA form, the CDR3 reads TGTGCCAGCAGTCTCCCGGGGGTCAGCTACTATGGCTACACCTTC.

The chain links TRBV14 to TRBJ1-4; D unresolved. Germline V gene data show CDR1 as SGHDN and CDR2 as FVKESK. The CDR3 is made up of 14 amino acids. The V end was cut by 6 bases, the J end by 4 bases, with 12 bases between. The CDR3: CASSRNFFNEKLFF. Here the CDR3 DNA reads TGTGCCAGCAGTCGGAACTTCTTTAATGAAAAACTGTTTTTT.

This clonotype was counted between two and nine times. The rearrangement joins TRBV20-1 to TRBJ2-7; TRBD1 matches at 8 bases. The CDR3 sequence is 16 residues long. V was pared by 0 bases and J by 0 bases, with 7 bases of the junction left unmatched. Germline assignment: CDR1 DFQATT and CDR2 SNEGSKA (reference sequence). This CDR3 is CSARENRGESSYEQYF. The CDR3 DNA follows: TGCAGTGCTAGAGAGAACAGGGGGGAATCCTCCTACGAGCAGTACTTC.

The J gene is TRBJ2-3, the V gene TRBV4-3, with D uncertain. V lost 0 bases and J 0 bases, leaving 10 bases between the germline ends. The length of the CDR3 is 16 residues. The germline CDR1 and CDR2 sequences are LGHNA and YSLEER. DNA for the CDR3: TGCGCCAGCAGCCAAGACAGCAGGTCTAGCACAGATACGCAGTATTTT. It encodes CASSQDSRSSTDTQYF.

The rearrangement uses TRBV28 and TRBJ2-5; 10 bases line up with TRBD2. After removal of 11 bases from V and 11 bases from J, the junction contained 23 bases not matched to a gene. The CDR3 runs 16 residues. CDR1 is MDHEN, CDR2 SYDVKM, per germline. This chain's CDR3 is CASLPSGGSSYNEQYF. In DNA form, the CDR3 reads TGTGCCTCGCTTCCTAGCGGGGGTAGCTCCTACAATGAGCAGTACTTC.

The chain links TRBV12-3 or TRBV12-4 to TRBJ2-2; D remains unclear. V was clipped by 5 bases and J by 6 bases, with 13 bases between them. CDR3 length: 14 amino acids. CDR3 region: CASSPSLGAGELFF. The CDR3 nucleotides read TGTGCCAGCAGTCCCTCTCTAGGCGCCGGGGAGCTGTTTTTT.

J is TRBJ1-5 and V is TRBV4-3; unclear D gene. Germline CDR1 LGHNA, CDR2 YSLEER. CDR3 length equals 12 residues. The V gene lost 3 bases and the J gene lost 11 bases, with 11 bases spanning the gap. The CDR3, as DNA: TGCGCCAGCAGCCATATCGGAGGAGCCCAGCATTTT. Its protein product is CASSHIGGAQHF.